These 28 T cell receptor beta chains originate from one sample sequenced in a study of blood T cell repertoires in COVID-19. Profiling relied on immunoSEQ multiplex PCR, and the TCRdb table lists in-frame clones only, not all of them. The repertoire holds a few hundred thousand clones, with around 87% as singletons. Sequencing was done on a sample of peripheral blood. These receptors all come from a woman in her sixties or seventies with COVID-19, enrolled during active disease.

The genes are TRBV6-5 and TRBJ2-3; TRBD2 might be the D (6 bases). Trimming shortened V by 6 bases and J by 3 bases, and 16 bases separated the two germline ends. In germline, CDR1 is MNHEY, CDR2 SVGAGI. The CDR3 is 15 amino acids. As DNA, the CDR3 is TGTGCCAGCAGGTCGACCCCCCGGGGGACAGATACGCAGTATTTT. Translating it yields CASRSTPRGTDTQYF.

This chain joins TRBV5-1 and TRBJ2-1; no clear D gene. Trimming removed 2 bases at V and 5 bases at J, with 8 bases between. Germline CDR1 is SGHRS and CDR2 is YFSETQ. This CDR3 contains 13 residues. The CDR3 region has the DNA TGCGCCAGCAGCTTTCGAGGAGACAATGAGCAGTTCTTC. This sequence encodes CASSFRGDNEQFF.

This chain joins TRBV27 and TRBJ2-1; D perhaps matches TRBD1 (5 bases). There are 15 residues in the CDR3. CDR1 MNHEY and CDR2 SMNVEV come from the germline V gene (reference sequence). Trimming left V 6 bases short and J 5 bases short, with 17 bases between. The CDR3 DNA sequence: TGTGCCAGCAGCGACCTCCAGGGTTCCGACAATGAGCAGTTCTTC. As protein: CASSDLQGSDNEQFF.

Written as DNA, the CDR3 is TGTGCCAGCAGTGAATTCGGTCGACAGGGGCGCCGTGCCCATCAGCCCCAGCATTTT. It yields the protein CASSEFGRQGRRAHQPQHF. This chain joins TRBV6-1 and TRBJ1-5, with TRBD1 identical over 8 bases. J was trimmed by 5 bases and V by 2 bases; bases with no gene match: 17. CDR1 and CDR2 from the germline V gene are MNHNS and SASEGT. This CDR3 is 19 amino acids long.

The chain uses TRBV19 and TRBJ1-4; TRBD1 matches 9 bases. J lost 5 bases, V lost 5 bases, and 6 bases had no gene match. Germline V gene sequence: CDR1 LNHDA, CDR2 SQIVND (reference sequence). There are 15 residues in the CDR3. The CDR3 here is CASSPPGTGNEKLFF. As DNA, the CDR3 is TGTGCCAGTAGTCCCCCTGGGACAGGGAATGAAAAACTGTTTTTT.

The chain couples TRBV19 to TRBJ1-4, with unresolved D. Looked up from germline, CDR1 is LNHDA and CDR2 is SQIVND (reference sequence). This CDR3 region has 14 residues. V lost 0 bases to trimming and J lost 7 bases, with 9 bases between them. For the CDR3, the DNA is TGTGCCAGTAGTATAGAGGGGAGTGGTGAAAAACTGTTTTTT. It specifies CASSIEGSGEKLFF. Full variable domain (missing parts from reference TRBV19 and TRBJ1-4): DGGITQSPKYLFRKEGQNVTLSCEQNLNHDAMYWYRQDPGQGLRLIYYSQIVNDFQKGDIAEGYSVSREKKESFPLTVTSAQKNPTAFYLCASSIEGSGEKLFFGSGTQLSVL.

This chain uses TRBV19 with TRBJ1-5; 8 bases align to TRBD1. The CDR3 is 16 residues long. The V gene end was trimmed by 1 base and the J gene end by 7 bases; junction bases not matched to a gene: 9. CDR1 LNHDA and CDR2 SQIVND come from the germline V gene (reference sequence). The CDR3 loop is CASSIGDRRLLQPQHF. CDR3 in DNA: TGTGCCAGTAGTATAGGGGACAGGAGATTGCTACAGCCCCAGCATTTT.

This clone was found once. The rearrangement joins TRBV4-3 to TRBJ1-5, with unresolved D. The CDR3 is 13 amino acids. Germline CDR1 is LGHNA and CDR2 is YSLEER. V was shortened by 3 bases and J by 4 bases, with 7 bases between the two germline ends. The CDR3 spells CASSQEINQPQHF. In DNA, the CDR3 is TGCGCCAGCAGCCAGGAGATTAATCAGCCCCAGCATTTT.

V gene TRBV5-1 combines with J gene TRBJ1-1, with D possibly matching TRBD1 (5 bases). The CDR3 length is 16 residues. Trimming stripped 3 bases from V and 4 bases from J, with 19 bases between. Looked up from germline, CDR1 is SGHRS and CDR2 is YFSETQ. In DNA, the CDR3 is TGCGCCAGCAGCTCCATTCCTCAGGGCGCCGGCACTGAAGCTTTCTTT. Translating it yields CASSSIPQGAGTEAFF. The whole variable domain, filled in from reference TRBV5-1 and TRBJ1-1, reads KAGVTQTPRYLIKTRGQQVTLSCSPISGHRSVSWYQQTPGQGLQFLFEYFSETQRNKGNFPGRFSGRQFSNSRSEMNVSTLELGDSALYLCASSSIPQGAGTEAFFGQGTRLTVV.

This chain uses TRBV7-6 with TRBJ1-3, with D tentatively TRBD1 (6 bases). Germline CDR1 reads SGHVS; CDR2 reads FNYEAQ. The CDR3 is made up of 14 amino acids. Trimming cost V 4 bases and J 4 bases, with 11 bases left between them. As DNA, the CDR3 is TGTGCCAGCAGCTCAGCCGGGACAGGAAACACCATATATTTT. Its translation is CASSSAGTGNTIYF.

J is TRBJ1-1 and V is TRBV3-1 (or the pseudogene TRBV3-2); tentatively, D is TRBD1 (6 bases). CDR3 size: 13 residues. Germline CDR1 LGHDT, CDR2 YNNKEL (reference sequence). The V end lost 3 bases, the J end lost 7 bases, and 12 bases lay between the germline ends. CDR3 loop: CASSQLRGGEAFF. CDR3 sequence (DNA): TGTGCCAGCAGCCAGCTAAGGGGGGGTGAAGCTTTCTTT.

This chain connects TRBV7-3 to TRBJ2-2; D possibly corresponds to TRBD1 (6 bases). CDR1 SGHTA and CDR2 FQGTGA come from the germline V gene. V was clipped by 4 bases and J by 6 bases, with 9 bases between them. This CDR3 is built from 13 residues. CDR3 loop: CASSWTVPGELFF. The CDR3 nucleotides read TGTGCCAGCAGCTGGACAGTGCCCGGGGAGCTGTTTTTT.

V usage is TRBV5-1 and J usage is TRBJ2-5, with 7 bases matching TRBD2. Germline loops: CDR1 SGHRS, CDR2 YFSETQ. This CDR3 has 15 residues. Trimming took 3 bases from V and 2 from J; bases not matched to a gene: 7. The CDR3 protein is CASSSSYGGQETQYF. Here the CDR3 DNA reads TGCGCCAGCAGCTCCTCCTACGGGGGGCAAGAGACCCAGTACTTC.

The chain combines TRBV19 with TRBJ1-5; 9 nucleotides align to TRBD1. The CDR3 covers 16 residues. V shed 10 bases, J shed 1 base, and the junction held 11 bases outside the gene matches. Germline V gene sequence: CDR1 LNHDA, CDR2 SQIVND (reference sequence). For the CDR3, the DNA is TGTGCCACCAGGGATTTCGGGACAGGGAGCAATCAGCCCCAGCATTTT. Translated: CATRDFGTGSNQPQHF.

This clone has just one count. The V call is TRBV20-1, the J call TRBJ2-7; no definite D call. The CDR3 has 11 residues. Trimming left V 3 bases short and J 3 bases short, with 6 bases between. Germline V gene sequence: CDR1 DFQATT, CDR2 SNEGSKA (reference sequence). The CDR3 DNA reads TGCAGTGCTAGTCCCGTCTACGAGCAGTACTTC. Protein: CSASPVYEQYF.

The V and J genes are TRBV4-1 and TRBJ2-2; 12 nucleotides agree with TRBD1. Per the germline V gene, CDR1 is MGHRA and CDR2 is YSYEKL. CDR3 length: 16 amino acids. The V gene end was trimmed by 1 base and the J gene end by 6 bases; junction bases not matched to a gene: 3. CDR3 amino acids: CASSQVGTGGPGELFF. CDR3 DNA sequence: TGCGCCAGCAGCCAAGTCGGGACAGGGGGCCCCGGGGAGCTGTTTTTT.

This chain joins TRBV19 and TRBJ1-6, with 9 bases fitting TRBD1. After removal of 1 base from V and 10 bases from J, the junction contained 5 bases not matched to a gene. Germline values: CDR1 LNHDA, CDR2 SQIVND (reference sequence). The CDR3 spans 15 residues. The CDR3 protein is CASSIARTGDSPLHF. The CDR3 DNA reads as TGTGCCAGTAGTATAGCCCGGACAGGGGACTCACCCCTCCACTTT.

The CDR3, as DNA: TGTGCCAGCAGCCAGCAACAGGGGGCAATGGAGACCCAGTACTTC. The encoded protein is CASSQQQGAMETQYF. The V and J genes are TRBV4-2 and TRBJ2-5, with TRBD1 matching over 9 bases. Germline V gives CDR1 LGHNA, CDR2 YNFKEQ. The trim removed 3 bases at V and 5 bases at J, leaving 7 bases unmatched. There are 15 residues in the CDR3.

CDR3 in DNA: TGTGCCAGCAGCCCCCCGGACAGGGGGCGGTGGGACTATGGCTACACCTTC. Protein sequence: CASSPPDRGRWDYGYTF. The chain couples TRBV7-2 to TRBJ1-2; TRBD1 agrees at 11 bases. The J segment lost 3 bases and the V segment lost 5 bases, leaving 11 bases of the junction unmatched. In germline, CDR1 is SGHTA, CDR2 FQGNSA. CDR3 length equals 17 residues.

The V and J genes are TRBV19 and TRBJ1-1; TRBD1 is a possible D gene (5 bases). The CDR3 runs to 14 residues. Between the trimmed V and J ends, which lost 7 bases and 5 bases, there was a span of 17 bases. Per germline, CDR1 LNHDA and CDR2 SQIVND (reference sequence). The CDR3: CASTTGGVGTEAFF. In nucleotides, the CDR3 is TGTGCCAGTACCACTGGGGGGGTTGGGACTGAAGCTTTCTTT.

The chain couples TRBV4-3 to TRBJ2-3, with 10 nucleotides matching TRBD2. The ends lost 4 bases at V and 4 bases at J; junction bases unmatched: 8. The germline gives CDR1 LGHNA, CDR2 YSLEER. CDR3 size: 16 residues. The CDR3 DNA is TGCGCCAGCAGCCGGAGTAGCGGGGGGACCGCAGATACGCAGTATTTT. This sequence encodes CASSRSSGGTADTQYF.

The gene calls are TRBV4-3 and TRBJ1-2; 7 bases line up with TRBD1. The CDR3 runs to 14 residues. Germline-derived CDR1 and CDR2 are LGHNA and YSLEER. V was pared by 0 bases and J by 4 bases, with 2 bases of the junction left unmatched. The CDR3 reads CASSQDGDSYGYTF. In DNA form, the CDR3 reads TGCGCCAGCAGCCAAGATGGGGACAGCTATGGCTACACCTTC.

This chain uses TRBV11-3 with TRBJ2-7; the D is unclear. CDR1 is SGHNT, CDR2 YENEEA, per germline. CDR3 length equals 13 residues. With 5 bases removed from V and 0 bases from J, the gap between germline ends came to 8 bases. The CDR3: CASSQAPSYEQYF. The CDR3 nucleotides read TGTGCCAGCAGCCAGGCCCCCTCCTACGAGCAGTACTTC.

This rearrangement joins TRBV4-1 to TRBJ1-4; D may be TRBD1 (5 bases). The V end lost 4 bases, the J end lost 8 bases, and 17 bases lay between the germline ends. Per the germline V gene, CDR1 is MGHRA and CDR2 is YSYEKL. This CDR3 contains 15 residues. CDR3 protein: CASSPMDGGGEKLFF. For the CDR3, the DNA is TGCGCCAGCAGCCCAATGGACGGTGGGGGGGAAAAACTGTTTTTT.

The chain recombines TRBV27 with TRBJ2-2, with TRBD2 identical over 8 bases. The germline gives CDR1 MNHEY, CDR2 SMNVEV (reference sequence). The CDR3 has 13 amino acids. Germline trimming cut 7 bases from V and 9 bases from J; bases unmatched to any gene: 7. The CDR3 spells CASTVAGYRELFF. The CDR3, as DNA: TGTGCCAGCACAGTAGCGGGGTACCGGGAGCTGTTTTTT.

The chain uses TRBV5-1 and TRBJ1-3; a possible D gene is TRBD1 (6 bases). The CDR3 length is 16 residues. The germline V and J ends were trimmed by 1 base and 0 bases, with 11 bases remaining between them. The V gene's germline CDR1 is SGHRS and CDR2 YFSETQ. CDR3 protein: CASSLRARGSGNTIYF. CDR3 in DNA: TGCGCCAGCAGCTTGAGAGCCAGGGGCTCTGGAAACACCATATATTTT.

V usage is TRBV5-8 and J usage is TRBJ1-1; the D gene is possibly TRBD1 (5 bases). In germline, CDR1 is SGHTS, CDR2 YDEGEE. The CDR3 totals 13 residues. The chain's CDR3 is CAAGGRQNTEAFF. Written as DNA, the CDR3 is TGTGCAGCCGGGGGACGGCAGAACACTGAAGCTTTCTTT.

The chain combines TRBV2 with TRBJ2-2; D gene unclear. Germline CDR1 reads SNHLY; CDR2 reads FYNNEI. Trimming removed 4 bases from V and 3 bases from J, with 3 bases in between. CDR3 length: 12 residues. The CDR3 sequence: CASSGDTGELFF. The CDR3 nucleotides are TGTGCCAGCAGTGGAGACACCGGGGAGCTGTTTTTT.